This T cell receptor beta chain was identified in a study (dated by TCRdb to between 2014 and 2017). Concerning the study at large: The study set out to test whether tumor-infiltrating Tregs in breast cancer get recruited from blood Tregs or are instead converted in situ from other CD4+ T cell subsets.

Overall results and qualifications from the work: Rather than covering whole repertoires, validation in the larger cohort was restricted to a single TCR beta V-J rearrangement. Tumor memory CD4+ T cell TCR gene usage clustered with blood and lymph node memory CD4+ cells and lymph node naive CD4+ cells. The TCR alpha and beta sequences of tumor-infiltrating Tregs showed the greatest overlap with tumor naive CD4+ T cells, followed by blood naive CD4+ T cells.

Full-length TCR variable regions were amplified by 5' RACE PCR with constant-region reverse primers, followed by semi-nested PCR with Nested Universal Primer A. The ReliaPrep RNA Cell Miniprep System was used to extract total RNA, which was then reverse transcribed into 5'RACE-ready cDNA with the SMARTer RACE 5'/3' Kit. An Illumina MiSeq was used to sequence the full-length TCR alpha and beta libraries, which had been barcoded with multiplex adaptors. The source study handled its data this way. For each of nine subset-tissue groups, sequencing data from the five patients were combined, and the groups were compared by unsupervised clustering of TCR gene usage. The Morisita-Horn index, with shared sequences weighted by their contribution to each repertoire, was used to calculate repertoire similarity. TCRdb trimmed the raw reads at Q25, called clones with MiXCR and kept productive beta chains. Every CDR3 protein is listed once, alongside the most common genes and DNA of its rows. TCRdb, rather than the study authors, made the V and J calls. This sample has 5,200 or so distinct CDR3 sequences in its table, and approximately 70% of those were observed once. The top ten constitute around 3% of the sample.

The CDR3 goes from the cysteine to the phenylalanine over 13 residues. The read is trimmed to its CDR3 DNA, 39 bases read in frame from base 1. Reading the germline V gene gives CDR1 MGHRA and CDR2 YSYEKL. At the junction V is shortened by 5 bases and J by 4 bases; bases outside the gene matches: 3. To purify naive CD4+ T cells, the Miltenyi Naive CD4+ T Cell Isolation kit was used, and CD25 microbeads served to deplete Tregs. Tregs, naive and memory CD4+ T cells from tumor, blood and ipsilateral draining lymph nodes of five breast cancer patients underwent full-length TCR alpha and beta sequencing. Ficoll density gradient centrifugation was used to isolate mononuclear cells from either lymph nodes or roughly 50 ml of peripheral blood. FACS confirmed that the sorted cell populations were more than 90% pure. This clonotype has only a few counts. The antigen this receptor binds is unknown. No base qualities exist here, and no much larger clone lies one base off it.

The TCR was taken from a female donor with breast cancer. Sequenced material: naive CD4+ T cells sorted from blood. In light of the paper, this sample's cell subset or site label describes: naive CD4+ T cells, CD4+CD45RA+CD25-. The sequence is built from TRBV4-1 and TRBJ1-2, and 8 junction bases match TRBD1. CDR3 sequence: CASSEGQGYGYTF. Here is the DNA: TGCGCCAGCAGCGAAGGACAGGGCTATGGCTACACCTTC.